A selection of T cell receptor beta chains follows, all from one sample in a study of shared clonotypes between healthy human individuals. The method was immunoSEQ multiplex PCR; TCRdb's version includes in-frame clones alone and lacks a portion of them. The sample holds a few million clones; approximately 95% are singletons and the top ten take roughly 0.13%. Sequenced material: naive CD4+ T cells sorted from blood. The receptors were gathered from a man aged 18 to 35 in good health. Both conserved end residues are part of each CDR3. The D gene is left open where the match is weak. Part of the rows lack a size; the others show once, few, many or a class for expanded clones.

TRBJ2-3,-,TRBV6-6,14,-,TGTGCCAGCAGTTCCCCTTGGGGCACAGATACGCAGTATTTT,CASSSPWGTDTQYF
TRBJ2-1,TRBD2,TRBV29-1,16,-,TGCAGCGCCGCGGTGGGACTAGCGGAGTCCTACAATGAGCAGTTCTTC,CSAAVGLAESYNEQFF
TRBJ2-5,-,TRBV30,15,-,TGTGCCTGGAAGGTTAGGGCGGGGAGCGGGGAGACCCAGTACTTC,CAWKVRAGSGETQYF
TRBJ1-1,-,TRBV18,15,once,TGTGCCAGCTCCCCCGGGACCTCAAGATGGACTGAAGCTTTCTTT,CASSPGTSRWTEAFF
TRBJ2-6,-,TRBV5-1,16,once,TGCGCCAGCAGCTTAGGCAGTAAGATTGGGGCCAACGTCCTGACTTTC,CASSLGSKIGANVLTF
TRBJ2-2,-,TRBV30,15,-,TGTGCCTGGAGTATTAGTGACAGGAACACCGGGGAGCTGTTTTTT,CAWSISDRNTGELFF
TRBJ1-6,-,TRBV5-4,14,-,TGTGCCAGCAGCTTCGCCGGGAATAATTCACCCCTCCACTTT,CASSFAGNNSPLHF
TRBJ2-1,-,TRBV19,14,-,TGTGCCAGTACTGCGGGGGCCTTCTACAATGAGCAGTTCTTC,CASTAGAFYNEQFF
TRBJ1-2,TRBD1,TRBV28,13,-,TGTGCCAGCAGTTTACTGACAGGGAATGGCTACACCTTC,CASSLLTGNGYTF
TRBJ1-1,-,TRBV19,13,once,TGTGCCAGTAGTATAACAGGATCGACTGAAGCTTTCTTT,CASSITGSTEAFF
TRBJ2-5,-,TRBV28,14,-,TGTGCCAGCAGTTTACTACAGGGCAGAGAGACCCAGTACTTC,CASSLLQGRETQYF
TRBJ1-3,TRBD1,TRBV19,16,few,TGTGCCAGTAGCAGCGCGACAGGGAACTCTGGAAACACCATATATTTT,CASSSATGNSGNTIYF
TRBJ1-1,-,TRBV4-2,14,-,TGTGCCAGCAGCCAAGCGACCAGGGACACTGAAGCTTTCTTT,CASSQATRDTEAFF
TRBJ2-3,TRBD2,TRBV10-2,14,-,TGCGCCAGCAAAACTAGCGGGAAAGTAGATACGCAGTATTTT,CASKTSGKVDTQYF
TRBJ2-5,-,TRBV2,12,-,TGTGCCAGCAGTGAGGCGCAAGAGACCCAGTACTTC,CASSEAQETQYF
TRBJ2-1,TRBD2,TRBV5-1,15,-,TGCGCCAGCAGCTTAGCGGGACTCTCCTACAATGAGCAGTTCTTC,CASSLAGLSYNEQFF
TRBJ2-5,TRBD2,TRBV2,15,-,TGTGCCAGCAGTCGACTAGCGGGGGAGGGGGAGACCCAGTACTTC,CASSRLAGEGETQYF
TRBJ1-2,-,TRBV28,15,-,TGTGCCAGCAGTACCTATTGGGGGTTTGGGTATGGCTACACCTTC,CASSTYWGFGYGYTF
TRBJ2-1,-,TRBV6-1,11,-,TGTGCCAGCATTAGGACTGTAGAGCAGTTCTTC,CASIRTVEQFF
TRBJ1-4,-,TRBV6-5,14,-,TGTGCCAGCAGTTACTCGCAGGGGTGGGAAAAACTGTTTTTT,CASSYSQGWEKLFF
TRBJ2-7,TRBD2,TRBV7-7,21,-,TGTGCTAGCAGCCTTCAAATAAAGGAGCGGGAGGGCCAAGGGCGTTACTACGAGCAGTACTTC,CASSLQIKEREGQGRYYEQYF
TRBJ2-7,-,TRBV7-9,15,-,TGTGCCAGCAGCCCCCGGACCCTGGCACCCTACGAGCAGTACTTC,CASSPRTLAPYEQYF
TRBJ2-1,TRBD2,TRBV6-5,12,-,TGTGCCAGCACCCAGGGTAGCGGGAAGCAGTTCTTC,CASTQGSGKQFF
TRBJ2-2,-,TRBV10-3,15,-,TGTGCCATCAGTGCCGGGCCATCGAACACCGGGGAGCTGTTTTTT,CAISAGPSNTGELFF
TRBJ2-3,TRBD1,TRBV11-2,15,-,TGTGCCAGCAGTCCAACAGGGGGCTGGGCAGATACGCAGTATTTT,CASSPTGGWADTQYF
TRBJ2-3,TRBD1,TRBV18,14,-,TGTGCCAGCTCCTCAAGACAGGGGACAGATACGCAGTATTTT,CASSSRQGTDTQYF
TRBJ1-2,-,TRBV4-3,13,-,TGCGCCAGCAGCCAAGTCCCTAACTATGGCTACACCTTC,CASSQVPNYGYTF
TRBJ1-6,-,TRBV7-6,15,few,TGTGCCAGCAGCCCCCGCCAGGCCGATCAGGCACCCCTCCACTTT,CASSPRQADQAPLHF
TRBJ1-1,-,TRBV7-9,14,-,TGTGCCAGCAGCTTAGGGGTAGTGAACACTGAAGCTTTCTTT,CASSLGVVNTEAFF
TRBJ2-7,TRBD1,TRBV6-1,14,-,TGTGCCAGCAGGTGGGGACAGGGGACCTACGAGCAGTACTTC,CASRWGQGTYEQYF
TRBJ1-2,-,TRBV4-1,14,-,TGCGCCAGCAGCGGTCGAGGACCAGGCCTTGGCTACACCTTC,CASSGRGPGLGYTF
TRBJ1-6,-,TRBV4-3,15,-,TGCGCCAGCAGCCAAGATCTGGAAGTTACTTCACCCCTCCACTTT,CASSQDLEVTSPLHF
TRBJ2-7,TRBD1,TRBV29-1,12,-,TGCAGCGTCTCCCAGGGGGCCTACGAGCAGTACTTC,CSVSQGAYEQYF
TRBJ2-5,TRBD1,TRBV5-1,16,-,TGCGCCAGCAGCTCCGCCCGGACAGGGGATATGGAGACCCAGTACTTC,CASSSARTGDMETQYF
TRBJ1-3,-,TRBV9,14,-,TGTGCCAGCAGCGTAGGGGGGATTGGAAACACCATATATTTT,CASSVGGIGNTIYF
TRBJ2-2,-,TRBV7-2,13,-,TGTGCCAGCAGCCAAACTAACACCGGGGAGCTGTTTTTT,CASSQTNTGELFF
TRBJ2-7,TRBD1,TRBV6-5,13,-,TGTGCCAGCAGCTTGGACAGGGGTAACGAGCAGTACTTC,CASSLDRGNEQYF
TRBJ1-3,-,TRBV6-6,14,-,TGTGCTATCAAGGAGGGGTCCTCCGGAAACACCATATATTTT,CAIKEGSSGNTIYF
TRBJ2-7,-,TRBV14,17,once,TGTGCCAGCAGCCAGGGCCTCGGGACATACCGCTCCTACGAGCAGTACTTC,CASSQGLGTYRSYEQYF
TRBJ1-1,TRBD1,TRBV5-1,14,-,TGCGCCAGCAGCGCCGGACAGGGGTACACTGAAGCTTTCTTT,CASSAGQGYTEAFF
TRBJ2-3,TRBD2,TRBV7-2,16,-,TGTGCCAGCAGCTGGACCTGGACTAGCGGCACAGATACGCAGTATTTT,CASSWTWTSGTDTQYF
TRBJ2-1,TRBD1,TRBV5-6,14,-,TGTGCCAGCAGCTTATGGGACAGGGGGTATGAGCAGTTCTTC,CASSLWDRGYEQFF
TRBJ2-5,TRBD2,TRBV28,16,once,TGTGCCAGCAGTAGTTCGGGACTAGCGGGGGCTGAGGCCCAGTACTTC,CASSSSGLAGAEAQYF
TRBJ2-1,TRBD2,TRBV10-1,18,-,TGCGCCAGCAGTGAGTCGACCTCGACAGGCGGGAGGGCCAATGAGCAGTTCTTC,CASSESTSTGGRANEQFF
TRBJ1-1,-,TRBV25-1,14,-,TGTGCCAGCAGTGAGGTCCATCGGACAGCTGAAGCTTTCTTT,CASSEVHRTAEAFF
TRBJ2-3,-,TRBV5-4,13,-,TGTGCCAGCAGCCAAGTAGAGGGAGATACGCAGTATTTT,CASSQVEGDTQYF
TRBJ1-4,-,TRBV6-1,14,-,TGTGCCAGCAGTGAGGGGGCGGCTAATGAAAAACTGTTTTTT,CASSEGAANEKLFF
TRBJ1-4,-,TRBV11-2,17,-,TGTGCCAGCAGCTTGGGGGGGGTCTATGCAACTAATGAAAAACTGTTTTTT,CASSLGGVYATNEKLFF
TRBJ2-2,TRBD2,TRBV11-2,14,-,TGTGCCAGCAGCTCCGGGACTAGCAAAGGGGAGCTGTTTTTT,CASSSGTSKGELFF
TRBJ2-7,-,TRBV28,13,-,TGTGCCAGTCGGAGGACGACATCCTACGAGCAGTACTTC,CASRRTTSYEQYF
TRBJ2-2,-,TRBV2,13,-,TGTGCCAGCAGTCCGGGGAACACCGGGGAGCTGTTTTTT,CASSPGNTGELFF
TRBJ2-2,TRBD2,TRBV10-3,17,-,TGTGCCATCAGTGAAATAGGCGGGGGGGCACGCACCGGGGAGCTGTTTTTT,CAISEIGGGARTGELFF
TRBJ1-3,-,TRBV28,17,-,TGTGCCAGCAGTTTCTCAAGTTTGAGCTTCTCTGGAAACACCATATATTTT,CASSFSSLSFSGNTIYF
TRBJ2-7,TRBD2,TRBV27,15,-,TGTGCCAGCTCACCCTCCGGGACTAAACCCTACGAGCAGTACTTC,CASSPSGTKPYEQYF